One sample yielded the 31 T cell receptor beta chains listed below, sequenced in a study of T cell responses to AZD1222 COVID-19 vaccine. Produced via immunoSEQ multiplex PCR; TCRdb's table is partial and in-frame only. The sample lists 150,000 to 200,000 clones, 92% seen once, with approximately 1.2% in the top ten. The sequenced sample was peripheral blood, obtained 28 days after the second AZD1222 dose. Receptor source: an adult who received the AZD1222 COVID-19 vaccine.

This chain links TRBV2 with TRBJ1-2, with 7 nucleotides matching TRBD1. With V trimmed by 8 bases and J by 8 bases, 11 bases remained unmatched. The CDR3 contains 13 residues. From germline, CDR1 is SNHLY and CDR2 FYNNEI. This CDR3 is CASEAGGGSGYTF. The CDR3 DNA reads as TGTGCCAGCGAGGCAGGGGGGGGTTCAGGCTACACCTTC. Variable domain in full (rest from reference TRBV2 and TRBJ1-2): EPEVTQTPSHQVTQMGQEVILRCVPISNHLYFYWYRQILGQKVEFLVSFYNNEISEKSEIFDDQFSVERPDGSNFTLKIRSTKLEDSAMYFCASEAGGGSGYTFGSGTRLTVV.

The rearrangement uses TRBV6-6 and TRBJ1-1; unclear D gene. V was shortened by 7 bases and J by 1 base, with 10 bases between the two germline ends. Germline V CDR1 and CDR2: MNHNY, SVGAGI (reference sequence). The CDR3 runs 13 residues. The CDR3 is CASTLQRNTEAFF. The CDR3 bases are TGTGCCAGCACCCTACAGAGGAACACTGAAGCTTTCTTT.

The genes are TRBV7-8 and TRBJ2-3; no definite D call. Trimming stripped 5 bases from V and 6 bases from J, with 12 bases between. Looked up from germline, CDR1 is SGHVS and CDR2 is FQNEAQ. The CDR3 is made up of 13 amino acids. DNA of the CDR3: TGTGCCAGCAGCCCTACACTTGGGGATACGCAGTATTTT. It is translated as CASSPTLGDTQYF.

The V call is TRBV7-2, the J call TRBJ2-3; TRBD2 aligns across 12 bases. The CDR3 spans 17 residues. V trimming: 2 bases; J trimming: 0 bases; junction bases outside the gene matches: 3. Germline V gives CDR1 SGHTA, CDR2 FQGNSA. The CDR3 reads CASSLKGTSGSTDTQYF. CDR3 DNA: TGTGCCAGCAGCTTAAAGGGGACTAGCGGGAGCACAGATACGCAGTATTTT. Using reference TRBV7-2 and TRBJ2-3 for the parts outside the CDR3, the full variable domain is GAGVSQSPSNKVTEKGKDVELRCDPISGHTALYWYRQSLGQGLEFLIYFQGNSAPDKSGLPSDRFSAERTGGSVSTLTIQRTQQEDSAVYLCASSLKGTSGSTDTQYFGPGTRLTVL.

CDR3 sequence: CASSETGLRPDTGELFF. CDR3 DNA sequence: TGTGCCAGCAGTGAAACGGGGCTTCGCCCGGACACCGGGGAGCTGTTTTTT. This chain connects TRBV2 to TRBJ2-2; D possibly matches TRBD1 or TRBD2 (5 bases each). The germline CDR1 and CDR2 sequences are SNHLY and FYNNEI. The CDR3 totals 17 residues. V gave up 2 bases and J gave up 3 bases, with 16 bases separating them.

J is TRBJ1-2 and V is TRBV19; 7 bases are a match to TRBD1. Germline CDR1 LNHDA, CDR2 SQIVND (reference sequence). CDR3 length: 15 residues. V was clipped by 6 bases and J by 5 bases; unmatched bases: 12. The CDR3 bases are TGTGCCAGTAGCCCTGAGACAGGGCTGTGGTATGGCTACACCTTC. This gives the protein CASSPETGLWYGYTF.

The rearrangement uses TRBV28 and TRBJ1-5, with D tentatively TRBD1 (5 bases). V lost 5 bases to trimming and J lost 1 base, with 12 bases between them. CDR3 length equals 15 residues. Per the germline V gene, CDR1 is MDHEN and CDR2 is SYDVKM. The CDR3 DNA follows: TGTGCCAGCAGTGCAGGGTCTGACAGCAATCAGCCCCAGCATTTT. Protein product: CASSAGSDSNQPQHF. Complete variable domain (other parts from reference TRBV28 and TRBJ1-5): DVKVTQSSRYLVKRTGEKVFLECVQDMDHENMFWYRQDPGLGLRLIYFSYDVKMKEKGDIPEGYSVSREKKERFSLILESASTNQTSMYLCASSAGSDSNQPQHFGDGTRLSIL.

V is TRBV9 and J is TRBJ2-7, with D perhaps TRBD1 or TRBD2 (6 bases each). This CDR3 contains 15 residues. Germline CDR1 is SGDLS and CDR2 is YYNGEE. V was trimmed by 2 bases and J by 2 bases, leaving 14 bases between them. This CDR3 reads CASSVRLGGPYEQYF. The CDR3 bases are TGTGCCAGCAGCGTCCGTCTTGGGGGGCCCTACGAGCAGTACTTC.

The chain combines TRBV7-6 with TRBJ2-7; perhaps TRBD1 as D (5 bases). From germline, CDR1 is SGHVS and CDR2 FNYEAQ. The CDR3 has 16 residues. V was shortened by 4 bases and J by 2 bases, with 18 bases between the two germline ends. CDR3 DNA sequence: TGTGCCAGCAGCTCCACCTCAGGGTTGCGTCCCTACGAGCAGTACTTC. It yields the protein CASSSTSGLRPYEQYF. Using reference TRBV7-6 and TRBJ2-7 for the parts outside the CDR3, the full variable domain is GAGVSQSPRYKVTKRGQDVALRCDPISGHVSLYWYRQALGQGPEFLTYFNYEAQQDKSGLPNDRFSAERPEGSISTLTIQRTEQRDSAMYRCASSSTSGLRPYEQYFGPGTRLTVT.

This clone was seen a single time. The chain recombines TRBV10-3 with TRBJ1-1; tentative D call: TRBD1 (5 bases). The CDR3 contains 12 residues. Germline values: CDR1 ENHRY, CDR2 SYGVKD. V was shortened by 7 bases and J by 4 bases, with 10 bases between the two germline ends. CDR3 nucleotide sequence: TGTGCCATCACCGGGGGTGGCACTGAAGCTTTCTTT. Amino acid sequence: CAITGGGTEAFF.

The chain uses TRBV29-1 and TRBJ2-1; 7 bases map to TRBD2. There are 15 residues in the CDR3. Germline loops: CDR1 SQVTM, CDR2 ANQGSEA. Unmatched junction bases numbered 7, after V lost 2 bases and J lost 3 bases. CDR3 sequence reads: CSVETWEGYYNEQFF. Here the CDR3 DNA reads TGCAGCGTTGAAACCTGGGAGGGATACTACAATGAGCAGTTCTTC.

This clone was detected only once. CDR3 coding DNA: TGTGCCACCCTTCAGGGGGGGGCGAACTATGGCTACACCTTC. Its translation is CATLQGGANYGYTF. V usage is TRBV7-9 and J usage is TRBJ1-2; 7 bases fit TRBD1. CDR1 is SEHNR and CDR2 is FQNEAQ in the germline V gene (reference sequence). CDR3 size: 14 residues. Unmatched junction bases numbered 10, after V lost 10 bases and J lost 2 bases.

V is TRBV11-2 and J is TRBJ2-1, with 8 bases matching TRBD2. The ends lost 5 bases at V and 7 bases at J; junction bases unmatched: 10. The CDR3 sequence is 15 residues long. The germline V gene encodes CDR1 SGHAT and CDR2 FQNNGV. The CDR3 coding sequence is TGTGCCAGCAGCCCGAGTAGCGGGGTGTCAAATGAGCAGTTCTTC. The encoded protein is CASSPSSGVSNEQFF.

This sequence joins TRBV28 and TRBJ2-3, with 14 positions matching TRBD2. Looked up from germline, CDR1 is MDHEN and CDR2 is SYDVKM. Trimming removed 5 bases from V and 6 bases from J; junction bases left unmatched: 10. The CDR3 is 17 amino acids. CDR3 loop: CASSPIGLAGGFDTQYF. Written as DNA, the CDR3 is TGTGCCAGCAGTCCCATAGGACTAGCGGGAGGTTTTGATACGCAGTATTTT.

This sequence joins TRBV2 and TRBJ2-1; D unclear. Germline V gives CDR1 SNHLY, CDR2 FYNNEI. CDR3 size: 13 residues. V was cut by 3 bases and J by 10 bases, with 13 bases left in between. The CDR3 bases are TGTGCCAGCAGTGACACAGTGAGTGGGGAGCAGTTCTTC. Translating it yields CASSDTVSGEQFF. The entire variable domain, with the rest obtained from reference TRBV2 and TRBJ2-1, is as follows: EPEVTQTPSHQVTQMGQEVILRCVPISNHLYFYWYRQILGQKVEFLVSFYNNEISEKSEIFDDQFSVERPDGSNFTLKIRSTKLEDSAMYFCASSDTVSGEQFFGPGTRLTVL.

This chain joins TRBV5-1 and TRBJ2-7; perhaps TRBD1 as D (6 bases). The V end lost 2 bases, the J end lost 3 bases, and 12 bases lay between the germline ends. The CDR3 extends over 14 amino acids. Germline CDR1 reads SGHRS; CDR2 reads YFSETQ. CDR3 residues: CASSFGQGSYEQYF. The CDR3 DNA reads as TGCGCCAGCAGCTTCGGCCAGGGGAGCTACGAGCAGTACTTC.

The rearrangement uses TRBV10-1 and TRBJ2-3; tentatively, D is TRBD1 or TRBD2 (5 bases each). The V end lost 4 bases, the J end lost 1 base, and 12 bases lay between the germline ends. The length of the CDR3 is 15 residues. The germline V gene has CDR1 WNHNN and CDR2 SYGVQD (reference sequence). CDR3 region: CASSGGEYCTDTQYF. CDR3 coding DNA: TGCGCCAGCAGTGGAGGGGAGTATTGCACAGATACGCAGTATTTT.

The V call is TRBV4-1, the J call TRBJ2-3; D gene uncertain. There are 12 residues in the CDR3. Looked up from germline, CDR1 is MGHRA and CDR2 is YSYEKL. V lost 0 bases and J 5 bases, leaving 3 bases between the germline ends. The CDR3: CASSQEGDTQYF. The CDR3 region has the DNA TGCGCCAGCAGCCAAGAAGGAGATACGCAGTATTTT.

This clone was found a few times. The chain has TRBV6-2 or TRBV6-3 and TRBJ1-5, with D perhaps matching TRBD1 (5 bases). Trimming stripped 5 bases from V and 3 bases from J, with 8 bases between. Per the germline V gene, CDR1 is MNHEY and CDR2 is SVGEGT. This CDR3 comprises 13 residues. CDR3 protein: CASSRDLNQPQHF. The DNA for the CDR3 is TGTGCCAGCAGTCGGGACCTCAATCAGCCCCAGCATTTT.

The chain's CDR3 is CAISDSGVSNQPQHF. Written as DNA, the CDR3 is TGTGCCATCAGTGATTCAGGGGTTAGCAATCAGCCCCAGCATTTT. The chain is built from TRBV10-3 and TRBJ1-5; tentative D call: TRBD1 (6 bases). V was shortened by 3 bases and J by 0 bases, with 9 bases between the two germline ends. Germline V CDR1 and CDR2: ENHRY, SYGVKD. The CDR3 sequence is 15 residues long.

This clone was counted once. The chain carries TRBV7-8 and TRBJ2-3; TRBD1 matches 8 bases. After removal of 8 bases from V and 4 bases from J, the junction contained 5 bases not matched to a gene. In germline, CDR1 is SGHVS, CDR2 FQNEAQ. This CDR3 comprises 13 residues. This chain's CDR3 is CASGQGAADTQYF. The CDR3 nucleotides are TGTGCCAGCGGGCAGGGGGCCGCAGATACGCAGTATTTT. Supplemented by reference TRBV7-8 and TRBJ2-3, the full variable domain reads GAGVSQSPRYKVAKRGQDVALRCDPISGHVSLFWYQQALGQGPEFLTYFQNEAQLDKSGLPSDRFFAERPEGSVSTLKIQRTQQEDSAVYLCASGQGAADTQYFGPGTRLTVL.

This chain joins TRBV6-1 and TRBJ2-7; D not certain. Germline CDR1 reads MNHNS; CDR2 reads SASEGT. The CDR3 extends over 15 amino acids. V was shortened by 0 bases and J by 6 bases, with 15 bases between the two germline ends. As DNA, the CDR3 is TGTGCCAGCAGTGAAGCGCTTCTTGCGTGGAGCGAGCAGTACTTC. Protein product: CASSEALLAWSEQYF.

The chain uses TRBV6-5 and TRBJ2-3; 7 nucleotides match TRBD2. The CDR3 covers 15 residues. Germline V gene sequence: CDR1 MNHEY, CDR2 SVGAGI. V trimming: 5 bases; J trimming: 0 bases; junction bases outside the gene matches: 5. The CDR3 DNA sequence: TGTGCCAGCAGTCTTCGGGGGGTCAGCACAGATACGCAGTATTTT. It translates to CASSLRGVSTDTQYF.

This sequence joins TRBV7-9 and TRBJ2-5, with D uncertain. Trimming shortened V by 8 bases and J by 2 bases, and 12 bases separated the two germline ends. Germline loops: CDR1 SEHNR, CDR2 FQNEAQ (reference sequence). This CDR3 region has 13 residues. This chain's CDR3 is CASVLVPQETQYF. CDR3 sequence (DNA): TGTGCCAGCGTCTTGGTCCCTCAAGAGACCCAGTACTTC.

The chain has TRBV6-2 or TRBV6-3 and TRBJ2-5; no clear D gene. Germline lookup yields CDR1 MNHEY and CDR2 SVGEGT. Trimming cost V 4 bases and J 5 bases, with 8 bases left between them. This CDR3 comprises 12 residues. CDR3 bases: TGTGCCAGCAGTTTCTTGCGGGAGACCCAGTACTTC. Protein: CASSFLRETQYF.

This sequence joins TRBV10-1 and TRBJ2-7, with TRBD2 matching 7 bases. There are 13 residues in the CDR3. V shed 2 bases, J shed 7 bases, and the junction held 5 bases outside the gene matches. Germline CDR1 reads WNHNN; CDR2 reads SYGVQD (reference sequence). The CDR3 nucleotides read TGCGCCAGCAGTGAGACTAGCGTTCGGGAGCAGTACTTC. The encoded protein is CASSETSVREQYF.

This rearrangement joins TRBV12-3 or TRBV12-4 to TRBJ2-1; 9 bases match TRBD1. V lost 6 bases and J lost 15; bases outside the gene matches: 12. The CDR3 is made up of 13 amino acids. CDR3 in amino acids: CASSSLGGTGLFF. The CDR3, as DNA: TGTGCCAGCAGCTCTCTCGGCGGGACAGGGTTGTTCTTC.

The V gene is TRBV10-2, the J gene TRBJ1-2, with D hard to call. Trimming pared 2 bases from V and 5 bases from J, leaving 12 bases between. The CDR3 is 14 residues long. CDR1 and CDR2 (germline): WSHSY, SAAADI. The CDR3 coding sequence is TGCGCCAGCAGTGAGGCGAGCAGGTCTTATGGCTACACCTTC. It specifies CASSEASRSYGYTF.

The chain has TRBV28 and TRBJ2-6, with 8 bases aligning to TRBD1. This CDR3 is built from 16 residues. The V segment lost 6 bases and the J segment 2 bases; nucleotides outside the gene matches: 6. Germline loops: CDR1 MDHEN, CDR2 SYDVKM. The CDR3 sequence: CASSPGQGAGANVLTF. The CDR3 DNA sequence: TGTGCCAGCAGCCCCGGACAGGGAGCTGGGGCCAACGTCCTGACTTTC.

This clone was seen a single time. The V call is TRBV24-1, the J call TRBJ2-1, with D perhaps TRBD1 (6 bases). The V gene's germline CDR1 is KGHDR and CDR2 SFDVKD. This CDR3 is built from 16 residues. Deletions cut 4 bases from V and 0 bases from J, with 12 bases between. The CDR3 DNA is TGTGCCACCAGTGACCCTACAGGGAGCTCCTACAATGAGCAGTTCTTC. Its translation: CATSDPTGSSYNEQFF.

The rearrangement joins TRBV12-5 to TRBJ2-1, with D possibly matching TRBD1 (6 bases). This CDR3 has 15 amino acids. Looked up from germline, CDR1 is LGHNT and CDR2 is FRNRAP. V was pared by 6 bases and J by 0 bases, with 12 bases between. As DNA, the CDR3 is TGTGCTAGTGGAATCCAGGGGAGCTCCTACAATGAGCAGTTCTTC. Its translation is CASGIQGSSYNEQFF.